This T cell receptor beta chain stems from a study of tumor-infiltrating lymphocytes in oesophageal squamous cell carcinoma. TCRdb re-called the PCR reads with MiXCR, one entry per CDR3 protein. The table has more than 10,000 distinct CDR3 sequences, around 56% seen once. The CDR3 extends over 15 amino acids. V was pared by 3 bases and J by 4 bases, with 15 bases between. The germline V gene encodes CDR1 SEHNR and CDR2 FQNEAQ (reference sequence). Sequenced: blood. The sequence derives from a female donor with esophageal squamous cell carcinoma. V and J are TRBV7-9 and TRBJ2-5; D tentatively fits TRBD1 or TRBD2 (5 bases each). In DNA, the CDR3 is TGTGCCAGCAGCTTCGGGATTCCGGGACGAGAGACCCAGTACTTC. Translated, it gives CASSFGIPGRETQYF.